The 9 T cell receptor beta chains below were found in one sample sequenced in a study of Ad26.COV2.S vaccination and SARS-CoV-2 variants. Treatment denoted: 15 to 20 received Ad26.COV2.S at low or high dose, single or two shots; 5 received placebo; per-sample allocation not given. Sampling took place 63 days after the first vaccine or placebo injection. Some clones are missing from TCRdb's copy, which holds only in-frame ones; the method was immunoSEQ multiplex PCR. In the table there are roughly 500,000 clones, roughly 89% of which are singletons. Sequenced material: peripheral blood, taken in a trial of Ad26.COV2.S vaccine versus placebo. The receptors stem from a person aged 18-65 years who received the Ad26.COV2.S COVID-19 vaccine or a placebo.

This chain links TRBV12-5 with TRBJ2-3, with TRBD2 matching 7 bases. The CDR3 spans 17 residues. Trimming took 3 bases from V and 3 from J; bases not matched to a gene: 12. The V gene's germline CDR1 is LGHNT and CDR2 FRNRAP. Here the CDR3 reads CASGFLPGGSGTDTQYF. The DNA for the CDR3 is TGTGCTAGTGGTTTCCTGCCCGGCGGGAGTGGGACAGATACGCAGTATTTT.

CDR3 residues: CASSLQDQGTQYF. In DNA form, the CDR3 reads TGTGCCAGCAGCTTACAGGACCAAGGTACGCAGTATTTT. V usage is TRBV7-2 and J usage is TRBJ2-3; no clear D gene. CDR3 length equals 13 residues. Germline V gives CDR1 SGHTA, CDR2 FQGNSA. The V end lost 2 bases, the J end lost 8 bases, and 11 bases lay between the germline ends. The full variable domain, in which reference TRBV7-2 and TRBJ2-3 provide the parts outside the CDR3, is GAGVSQSPSNKVTEKGKDVELRCDPISGHTALYWYRQSLGQGLEFLIYFQGNSAPDKSGLPSDRFSAERTGGSVSTLTIQRTQQEDSAVYLCASSLQDQGTQYFGPGTRLTVL.

In nucleotides, the CDR3 is TGCGCCAGCAGCCAGGTGCCGGCGGGCTCGAACACTGAAGCTTTCTTT. Translation gives CASSQVPAGSNTEAFF. The genes are TRBV4-3 and TRBJ1-1; unclear D gene. The germline CDR1 and CDR2 sequences are LGHNA and YSLEER. The CDR3 totals 16 residues. Trimming took 3 bases from V and 1 from J, leaving 15 bases between them.

The J gene is TRBJ2-7, the V gene TRBV21-1; whether TRBD1, the table's D call, matches the DNA was not checked. TRBV21-1 is tagged as a pseudogene. The CDR3 covers 16 residues. This CDR3 reads CASSNRGHEASYEQYF. CDR3 in DNA: TGTGCCAGCAGCAACAGGGGCCACGAGGCATCCTACGAGCAGTACTTC.

V and J are TRBV13 and TRBJ1-2; weak D call: TRBD1 (6 bases). Trimming cost V 2 bases and J 8 bases, with 12 bases left between them. CDR1 is PRHDT and CDR2 is FYEKMQ in the germline V gene (reference sequence). The CDR3 contains 13 residues. In DNA, the CDR3 is TGTGCCAGCAGCTTAACACAGGGTGGAGGCTACACCTTC. The encoded protein is CASSLTQGGGYTF.

This CDR3 is CAITERLGQGSYTF. CDR3 DNA: TGTGCCATCACCGAGCGCCTCGGACAGGGGAGCTACACCTTC. This rearrangement joins TRBV10-3 to TRBJ1-2, with 9 bases identical to TRBD1. V gave up 7 bases and J gave up 9 bases; unmatched junction bases: 12. The V gene's germline CDR1 is ENHRY and CDR2 SYGVKD. The CDR3 has 14 amino acids.

The chain combines TRBV18 with TRBJ1-6, with unresolved D. Germline values: CDR1 KGHSH, CDR2 LQKENI. The CDR3 consists of 16 residues. V was trimmed by 5 bases and J by 9 bases, leaving 20 bases between them. The CDR3 region is CASSSVTGRLGSPLHF. For the CDR3, the DNA is TGTGCCAGCTCAAGCGTAACCGGGAGGTTAGGTTCACCCCTCCACTTT.

This clone showed up just once. The rearrangement links TRBV7-9 to TRBJ1-2; D is perhaps TRBD1 (5 bases). The germline V gene has CDR1 SEHNR and CDR2 FQNEAQ (reference sequence). The CDR3 runs 14 residues. Between the trimmed V and J ends, which lost 2 bases and 0 bases, there was a span of 7 bases. The chain's CDR3 is CASSLRQSNYGYTF. The CDR3, as DNA: TGTGCCAGCAGCTTAAGACAGTCTAACTATGGCTACACCTTC.

V usage is TRBV7-9 and J usage is TRBJ1-1; D is unresolved. Germline V lookup: CDR1 SEHNR, CDR2 FQNEAQ (reference sequence). With 2 bases removed from V and 0 bases from J, the gap between germline ends came to 13 bases. This CDR3 has 16 amino acids. CDR3 residues: CASSLSGRRMNTEAFF. The CDR3 DNA is TGTGCCAGCAGCTTATCCGGCCGGCGCATGAACACTGAAGCTTTCTTT.